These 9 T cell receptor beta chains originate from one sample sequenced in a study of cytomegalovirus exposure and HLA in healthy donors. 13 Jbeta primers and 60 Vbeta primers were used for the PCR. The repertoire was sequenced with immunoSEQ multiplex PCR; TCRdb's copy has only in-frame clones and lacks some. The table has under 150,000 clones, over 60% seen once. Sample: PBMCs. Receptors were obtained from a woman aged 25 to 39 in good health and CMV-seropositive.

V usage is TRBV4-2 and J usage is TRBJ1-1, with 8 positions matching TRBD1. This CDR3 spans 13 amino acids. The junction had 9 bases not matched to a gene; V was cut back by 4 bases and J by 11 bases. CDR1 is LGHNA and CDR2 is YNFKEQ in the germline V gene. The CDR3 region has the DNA TGTGCCAGCAGCCCAGGGGGCCGCGGTTACGCTTTCTTT. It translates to CASSPGGRGYAFF.

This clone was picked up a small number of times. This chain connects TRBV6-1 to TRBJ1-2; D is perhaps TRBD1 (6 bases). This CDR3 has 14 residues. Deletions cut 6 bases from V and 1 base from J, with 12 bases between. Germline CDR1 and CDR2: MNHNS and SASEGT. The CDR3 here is CASSLRGVNYGYTF. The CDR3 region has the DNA TGTGCCAGCAGCCTCAGGGGAGTTAACTATGGCTACACCTTC.

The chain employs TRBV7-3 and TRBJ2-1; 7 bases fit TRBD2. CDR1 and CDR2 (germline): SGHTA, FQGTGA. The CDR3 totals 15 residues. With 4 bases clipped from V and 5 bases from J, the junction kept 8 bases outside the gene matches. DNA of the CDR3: TGTGCCAGCAGCTCAGAGCGGGGTTTAAACAATGAGCAGTTCTTC. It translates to CASSSERGLNNEQFF.

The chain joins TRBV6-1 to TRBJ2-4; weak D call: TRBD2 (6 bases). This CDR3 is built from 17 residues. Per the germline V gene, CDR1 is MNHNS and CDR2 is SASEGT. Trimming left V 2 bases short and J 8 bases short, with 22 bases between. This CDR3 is CASSEMSQMGLKDIQYF. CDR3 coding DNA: TGTGCCAGCAGTGAAATGAGCCAAATGGGACTCAAGGACATTCAGTACTTC.

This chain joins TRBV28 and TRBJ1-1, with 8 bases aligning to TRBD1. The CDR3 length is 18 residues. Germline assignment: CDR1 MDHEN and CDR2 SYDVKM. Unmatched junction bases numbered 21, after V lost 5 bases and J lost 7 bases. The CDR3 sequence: CASSPTQGAGKKIGEAFF. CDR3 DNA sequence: TGTGCCAGCAGTCCTACCCAGGGGGCTGGAAAGAAGATAGGTGAAGCTTTCTTT.

The CDR3 bases are TGTGCCAGCAGTTTGAGGGGGCCTGGAAACACCATATATTTT. Translated, it gives CASSLRGPGNTIYF. The chain is built from TRBV28 and TRBJ1-3; 7 bases match TRBD1. The V gene's germline CDR1 is MDHEN and CDR2 SYDVKM. The V segment lost 3 bases and the J segment 2 bases; nucleotides outside the gene matches: 1. CDR3 length: 14 amino acids. The whole variable domain, filled in from reference TRBV28 and TRBJ1-3, reads DVKVTQSSRYLVKRTGEKVFLECVQDMDHENMFWYRQDPGLGLRLIYFSYDVKMKEKGDIPEGYSVSREKKERFSLILESASTNQTSMYLCASSLRGPGNTIYFGEGSWLTVV.

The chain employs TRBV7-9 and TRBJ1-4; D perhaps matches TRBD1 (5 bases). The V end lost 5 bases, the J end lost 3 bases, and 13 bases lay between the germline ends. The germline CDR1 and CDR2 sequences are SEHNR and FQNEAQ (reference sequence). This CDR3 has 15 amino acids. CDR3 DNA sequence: TGTGCCAGCAGCGTGCCCGGGGGTCCTAATGAAAAACTGTTTTTT. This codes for CASSVPGGPNEKLFF.

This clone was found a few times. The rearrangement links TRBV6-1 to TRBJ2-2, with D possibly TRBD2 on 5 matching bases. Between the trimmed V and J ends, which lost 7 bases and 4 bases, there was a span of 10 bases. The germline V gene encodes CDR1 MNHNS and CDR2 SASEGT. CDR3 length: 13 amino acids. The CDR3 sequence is CASNLRVTGELFF. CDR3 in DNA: TGTGCCAGCAATCTGAGGGTCACCGGGGAGCTGTTTTTT.

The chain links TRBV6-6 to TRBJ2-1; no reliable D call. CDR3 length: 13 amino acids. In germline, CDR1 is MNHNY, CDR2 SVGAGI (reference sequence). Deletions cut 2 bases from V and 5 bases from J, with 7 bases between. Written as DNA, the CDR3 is TGTGCCAGCAGTTACAGGAGCCACAATGAGCAGTTCTTC. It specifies CASSYRSHNEQFF.